A selection of T cell receptor beta chains follows, all from one sample in a study of blood T cell repertoires in COVID-19. Using immunoSEQ multiplex PCR, the repertoire was profiled, and TCRdb retains in-frame clones only, with some absent. The repertoire holds about 36,000 clones, with more than 80% as singletons. Input material: peripheral blood. These receptors were taken from a human donor in a cohort sampled during active or convalescent COVID-19. The donor label of this sample is uncertain. Each CDR3 is given with its conserved first and last residue. Each record gives: D gene, clone size, J gene, V gene, CDR3 protein, CDR3 DNA. The D gene is left open where the match is weak. Clone size is shown for a subset of rows, as once, few, many or a class of expanded clone.

D: TRBD1; size: -; J: TRBJ2-7; V: TRBV7-9; CDR3: CASSLTGGYEQYF; DNA: TGTGCCAGCAGCCTGACAGGGGGCTACGAGCAGTACTTC
D: -; size: few; J: TRBJ1-5; V: TRBV21-1; CDR3: CASSTRGLVNQPQHF; DNA: TGTGCCAGCAGCACCAGGGGGCTGGTCAATCAGCCCCAGCATTTT
D: -; size: -; J: TRBJ2-7; V: TRBV3-1/TRBV3-2; CDR3: CASSQVARGEQYF; DNA: TGTGCCAGCAGCCAAGTGGCTCGGGGCGAGCAGTACTTC
D: -; size: -; J: TRBJ1-2; V: TRBV7-9; CDR3: CASSFGAAIGYTF; DNA: TGTGCCAGCAGCTTTGGGGCCGCTATTGGCTACACCTTC
D: TRBD1; size: -; J: TRBJ2-7; V: TRBV7-9; CDR3: CASTPGTGVVSEQYF; DNA: TGTGCCAGCACCCCCGGGACAGGGGTTGTGAGCGAGCAGTACTTC
D: -; size: -; J: TRBJ2-1; V: TRBV7-2; CDR3: CASSSLGRDGNEQFF; DNA: TGTGCCAGCAGCTCCTTGGGGCGGGATGGTAATGAGCAGTTCTTC
D: -; size: -; J: TRBJ1-1; V: TRBV5-6; CDR3: CASSLVRTEAFF; DNA: TGTGCCAGCAGCTTGGTCAGGACTGAAGCTTTCTTT
D: TRBD2; size: -; J: TRBJ2-3; V: TRBV29-1; CDR3: CSAQHLAGGTDTQYF; DNA: TGCAGCGCCCAGCATCTAGCGGGAGGCACAGATACGCAGTATTTT
D: TRBD2; size: -; J: TRBJ2-7; V: TRBV5-1; CDR3: CASGGGYEQYF; DNA: TGCGCCAGCGGGGGGGGCTACGAGCAGTACTTC
D: -; size: -; J: TRBJ1-2; V: TRBV5-1; CDR3: CASSPGKERGYTF; DNA: TGCGCCAGCAGCCCGGGAAAAGAACGTGGCTACACCTTC